The entry below gives a single T cell receptor beta chain sequence along with its context. What it recognizes is unknown. These data belong to a study of CD8+CD57+ T cells in acquired aplastic anemia. Study results and caveats: Shared by patients and controls, 25 to 30 CD8+ CDR3s were abundant in patients. CD8+ Simpson's diversity did not differ significantly between patients and controls.

The template used for profiling TCR beta VDJ and CDR3 was genomic DNA. In TCRdb, the reads were re-called with MiXCR into one record per CDR3 protein. Among about 400,000 distinct CDR3 sequences, under 80% were seen once, and the ten largest hold approximately 3.8%. CDR3 size: 15 residues. CDR1 and CDR2 from the germline V gene are KGHDR and SFDVKD. The V segment lost 5 bases and the J segment 6 bases; nucleotides outside the gene matches: 7. This clonotype was obtained from a human donor in good health, serving as a control. The source material was sorted CD4+, CD8+, or CD8+CD57+ T cells (not recorded which) from PBMCs. This chain connects TRBV24-1 to TRBJ1-5, with 9 nucleotides matching TRBD1. The CDR3 DNA is TGTGCCACCAGTGGTGCCGGGACAGGGAGTCAGCCCCAGCATTTT. Translating gives CATSGAGTGSQPQHF.